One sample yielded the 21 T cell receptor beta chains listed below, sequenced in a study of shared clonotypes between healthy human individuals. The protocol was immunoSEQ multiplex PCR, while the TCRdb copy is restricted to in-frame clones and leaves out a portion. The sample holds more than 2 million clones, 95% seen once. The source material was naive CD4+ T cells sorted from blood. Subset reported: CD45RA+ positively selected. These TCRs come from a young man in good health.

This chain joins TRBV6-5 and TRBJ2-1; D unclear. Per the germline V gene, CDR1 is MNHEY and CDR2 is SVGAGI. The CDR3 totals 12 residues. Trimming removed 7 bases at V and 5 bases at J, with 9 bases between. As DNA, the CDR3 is TGTGCCAGCAAAGCAACCCACAATGAGCAGTTCTTC. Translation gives CASKATHNEQFF.

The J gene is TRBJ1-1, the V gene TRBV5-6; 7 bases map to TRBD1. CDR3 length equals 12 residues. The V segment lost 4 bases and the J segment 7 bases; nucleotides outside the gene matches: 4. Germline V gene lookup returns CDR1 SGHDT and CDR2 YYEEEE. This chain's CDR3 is CASSPGTDEAFF. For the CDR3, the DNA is TGTGCCAGCAGCCCGGGGACAGATGAAGCTTTCTTT.

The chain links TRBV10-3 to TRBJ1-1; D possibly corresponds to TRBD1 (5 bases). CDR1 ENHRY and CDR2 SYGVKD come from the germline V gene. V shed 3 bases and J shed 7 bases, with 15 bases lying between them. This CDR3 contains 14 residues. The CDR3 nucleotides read TGTGCCATCAGTGACCCCGGGACTACCTTTGAAGCTTTCTTT. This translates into CAISDPGTTFEAFF.

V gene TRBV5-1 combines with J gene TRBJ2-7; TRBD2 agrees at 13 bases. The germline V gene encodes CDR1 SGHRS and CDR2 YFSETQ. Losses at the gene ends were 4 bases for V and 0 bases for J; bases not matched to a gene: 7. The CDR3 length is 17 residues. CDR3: CASSRGLAGELSYEQYF. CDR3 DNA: TGCGCCAGCAGCCGTGGACTAGCGGGGGAGCTCTCCTACGAGCAGTACTTC.

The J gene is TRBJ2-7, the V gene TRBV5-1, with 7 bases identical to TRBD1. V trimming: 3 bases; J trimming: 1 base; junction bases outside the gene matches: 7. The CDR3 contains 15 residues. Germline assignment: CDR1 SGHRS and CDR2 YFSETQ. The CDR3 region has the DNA TGCGCCAGCAGCTCCGGGACAGACTTTTCCTACGAGCAGTACTTC. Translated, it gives CASSSGTDFSYEQYF.

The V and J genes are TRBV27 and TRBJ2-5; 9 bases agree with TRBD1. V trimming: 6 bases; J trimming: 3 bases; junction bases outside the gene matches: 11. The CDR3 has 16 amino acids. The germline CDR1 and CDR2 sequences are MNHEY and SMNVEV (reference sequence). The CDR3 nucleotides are TGTGCCAGCAGGCGTGCTGTGGACAGGGGAGAAGAGACCCAGTACTTC. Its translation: CASRRAVDRGEETQYF.

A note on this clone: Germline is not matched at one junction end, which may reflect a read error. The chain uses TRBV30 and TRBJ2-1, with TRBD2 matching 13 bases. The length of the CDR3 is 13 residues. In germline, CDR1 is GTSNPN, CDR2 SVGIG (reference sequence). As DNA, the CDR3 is TGTGCATGGACTAGCGGGAGAGACAATGAGCAGTTCTTC. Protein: CAWTSGRDNEQFF.

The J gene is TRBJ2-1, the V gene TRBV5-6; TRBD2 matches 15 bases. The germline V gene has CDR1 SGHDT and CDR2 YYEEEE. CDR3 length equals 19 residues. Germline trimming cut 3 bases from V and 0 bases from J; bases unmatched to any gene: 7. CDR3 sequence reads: CASSSWTSGREDSYNEQFF. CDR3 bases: TGTGCCAGCAGCTCGTGGACTAGCGGGAGGGAGGACTCCTACAATGAGCAGTTCTTC. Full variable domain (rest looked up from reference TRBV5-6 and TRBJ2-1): DAGVTQSPTHLIKTRGQQVTLRCSPKSGHDTVSWYQQALGQGPQFIFQYYEEEERQRGNFPDRFSGHQFPNYSSELNVNALLLGDSALYLCASSSWTSGREDSYNEQFFGPGTRLTVL.

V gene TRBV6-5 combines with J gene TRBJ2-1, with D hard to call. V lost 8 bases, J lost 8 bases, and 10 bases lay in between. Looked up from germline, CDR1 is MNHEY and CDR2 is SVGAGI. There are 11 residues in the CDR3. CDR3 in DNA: TGTGCCAGCCGCCGGTCCCATGAGCAGTTCTTC. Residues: CASRRSHEQFF.

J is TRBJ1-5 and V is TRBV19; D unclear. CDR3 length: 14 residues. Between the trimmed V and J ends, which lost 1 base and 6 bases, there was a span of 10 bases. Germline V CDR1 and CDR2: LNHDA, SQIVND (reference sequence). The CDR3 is CASSIGADGQPQHF. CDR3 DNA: TGTGCCAGTAGTATAGGGGCAGACGGTCAGCCCCAGCATTTT. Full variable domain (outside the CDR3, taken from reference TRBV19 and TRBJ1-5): DGGITQSPKYLFRKEGQNVTLSCEQNLNHDAMYWYRQDPGQGLRLIYYSQIVNDFQKGDIAEGYSVSREKKESFPLTVTSAQKNPTAFYLCASSIGADGQPQHFGDGTRLSIL.

The CDR3 spells CASSPLGGRGEAFF. In nucleotides, the CDR3 is TGTGCCAGCAGCCCCTTAGGGGGGCGGGGTGAAGCTTTCTTT. The chain links TRBV7-2 to TRBJ1-1; maybe TRBD1 (6 bases). The CDR3 totals 14 residues. Germline CDR1 reads SGHTA; CDR2 reads FQGNSA. V was pared by 5 bases and J by 7 bases, with 17 bases between.

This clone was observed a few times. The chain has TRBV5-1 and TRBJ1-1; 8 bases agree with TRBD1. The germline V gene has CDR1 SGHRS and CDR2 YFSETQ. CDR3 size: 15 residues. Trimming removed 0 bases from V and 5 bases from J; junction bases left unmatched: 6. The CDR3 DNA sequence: TGCGCCAGCAGCTTGGTGCTTACAGGGGGGACTGAAGCTTTCTTT. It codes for CASSLVLTGGTEAFF. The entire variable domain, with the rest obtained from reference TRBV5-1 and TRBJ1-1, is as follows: KAGVTQTPRYLIKTRGQQVTLSCSPISGHRSVSWYQQTPGQGLQFLFEYFSETQRNKGNFPGRFSGRQFSNSRSEMNVSTLELGDSALYLCASSLVLTGGTEAFFGQGTRLTVV.

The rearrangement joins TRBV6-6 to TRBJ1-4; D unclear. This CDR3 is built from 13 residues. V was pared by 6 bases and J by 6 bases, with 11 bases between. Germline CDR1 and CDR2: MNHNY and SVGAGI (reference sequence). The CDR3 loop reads CASREDAYEKLFF. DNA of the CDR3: TGTGCCAGCAGAGAGGACGCCTATGAAAAACTGTTTTTT.

CDR3 residues: CASSPGLATYEQYF. The CDR3 bases are TGTGCCAGCAGCCCGGGACTAGCGACCTACGAGCAGTACTTC. The rearrangement uses TRBV7-9 and TRBJ2-7; TRBD2 matches 10 bases. Per germline, CDR1 SEHNR and CDR2 FQNEAQ (reference sequence). V lost 5 bases, J lost 2 bases, and 3 bases stayed unmatched. This CDR3 comprises 14 residues.

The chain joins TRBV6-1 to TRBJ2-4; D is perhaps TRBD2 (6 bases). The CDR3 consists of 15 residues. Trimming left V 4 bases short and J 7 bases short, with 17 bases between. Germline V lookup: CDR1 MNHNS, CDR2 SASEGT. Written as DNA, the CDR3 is TGTGCCAGCAGTGGGGGAGGCAGAGGGTTGAACATTCAGTACTTC. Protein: CASSGGGRGLNIQYF.

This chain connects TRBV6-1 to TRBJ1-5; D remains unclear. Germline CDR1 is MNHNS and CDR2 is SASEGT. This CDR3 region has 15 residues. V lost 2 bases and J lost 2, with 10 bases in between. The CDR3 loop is CASSERGIGNQPQHF. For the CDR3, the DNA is TGTGCCAGCAGTGAACGCGGCATCGGCAATCAGCCCCAGCATTTT.

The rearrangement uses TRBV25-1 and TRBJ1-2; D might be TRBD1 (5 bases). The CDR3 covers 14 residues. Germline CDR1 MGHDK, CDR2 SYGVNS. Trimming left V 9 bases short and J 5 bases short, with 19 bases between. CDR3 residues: CASTSIRGAYGYTF. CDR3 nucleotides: TGTGCCAGTACTTCTATTCGGGGCGCATATGGCTACACCTTC.

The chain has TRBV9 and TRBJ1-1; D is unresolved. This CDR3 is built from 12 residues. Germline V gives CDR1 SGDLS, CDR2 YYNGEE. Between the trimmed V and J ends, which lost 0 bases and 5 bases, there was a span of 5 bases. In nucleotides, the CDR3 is TGTGCCAGCAGCGTAGTGAGGACTGAAGCTTTCTTT. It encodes CASSVVRTEAFF.

CDR3 residues: CAISDPSLGDYGYTF. The CDR3 DNA is TGTGCCATCAGTGACCCCTCCCTGGGAGACTATGGCTACACCTTC. This chain connects TRBV10-3 to TRBJ1-2; D is unclear. Germline V lookup: CDR1 ENHRY, CDR2 SYGVKD. Trimming pared 3 bases from V and 3 bases from J, leaving 14 bases between. The CDR3 spans 15 residues.

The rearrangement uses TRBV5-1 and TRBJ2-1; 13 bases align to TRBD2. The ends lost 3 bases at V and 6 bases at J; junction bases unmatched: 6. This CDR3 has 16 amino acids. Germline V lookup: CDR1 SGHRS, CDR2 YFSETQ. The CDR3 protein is CASSSRTSGGVNEQFF. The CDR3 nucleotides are TGCGCCAGCAGCTCCAGGACTAGCGGGGGTGTCAATGAGCAGTTCTTC. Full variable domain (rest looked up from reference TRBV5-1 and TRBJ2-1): KAGVTQTPRYLIKTRGQQVTLSCSPISGHRSVSWYQQTPGQGLQFLFEYFSETQRNKGNFPGRFSGRQFSNSRSEMNVSTLELGDSALYLCASSSRTSGGVNEQFFGPGTRLTVL.

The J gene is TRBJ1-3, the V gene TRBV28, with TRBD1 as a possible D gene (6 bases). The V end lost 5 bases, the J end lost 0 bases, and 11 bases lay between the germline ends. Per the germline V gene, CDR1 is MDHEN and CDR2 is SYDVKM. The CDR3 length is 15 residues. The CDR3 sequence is CASSRQVGSGNTIYF. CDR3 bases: TGTGCCAGCAGTAGACAGGTTGGCTCTGGAAACACCATATATTTT.